This T cell receptor (beta chain) emerged from a study of CD4 and CD8 cells across lung adenocarcinoma regions. TCRdb re-called the PCR reads with MiXCR, one entry per CDR3 protein. The table has 20,000 to 25,000 distinct CDR3 sequences, 40% to 65% seen once. This clonotype has a count of ten or more. Localized lung adenocarcinoma, a non-small cell lung cancer, affected the donors. There are 12 residues in the CDR3. The germline V gene has CDR1 SGHVS and CDR2 FNYEAQ. V lost 4 bases and J lost 0, with 4 bases in between. Sequencing was carried out using CD4+ T cells from the center of a lung tumor. The source is a male donor with lung adenocarcinoma. The CD4 and CD8 labels of this study may be unreliable. This chain connects TRBV7-6 to TRBJ2-7; D unclear. CDR3 nucleotide sequence: TGTGCCAGCAGCTACGACTCCTACGAGCAGTACTTC. Translating it yields CASSYDSYEQYF.